These 9 T cell receptor beta chains share one sample of origin, sequenced in a study of blood T cell repertoires in COVID-19. Method: immunoSEQ multiplex PCR; TCRdb's copy keeps in-frame clones and lacks some. The sample gives around 340,000 clones, approximately 89% of which show up once; approximately 4.1% is in the top ten. Sample: peripheral blood. These receptors were taken from a woman aged 60-70 years with COVID-19, enrolled during active disease.

CDR3 loop: CASGLVLGGNTEAFF. CDR3 bases: TGTGCTAGTGGTTTGGTACTCGGGGGGAACACTGAAGCTTTCTTT. The chain is built from TRBV12-5 and TRBJ1-1; D may be TRBD1 (5 bases). CDR3 length: 15 amino acids. Germline-derived CDR1 and CDR2 are LGHNT and FRNRAP. V was shortened by 0 bases and J by 1 base, with 9 bases between the two germline ends.

This sequence joins TRBV6-5 and TRBJ1-4, with D perhaps TRBD1 (5 bases). Germline assignment: CDR1 MNHEY and CDR2 SVGAGI. This CDR3 has 12 residues. Trimming shortened V by 6 bases and J by 10 bases, and 12 bases separated the two germline ends. The CDR3 protein is CASSPQGGKLFF. The CDR3 nucleotides read TGTGCCAGCAGCCCCCAGGGAGGAAAACTGTTTTTT.

CDR3 residues: CASSHPGGETLNQPQHF. DNA of the CDR3: TGTGCCAGCAGCCACCCGGGGGGGGAAACGTTAAATCAGCCCCAGCATTTT. The chain uses TRBV21-1 and TRBJ1-5. TRBV21-1 is a pseudogene locus. This CDR3 region has 17 residues.

The chain has TRBV28 and TRBJ1-6; a weak D match, TRBD1 (5 bases). The V gene's germline CDR1 is MDHEN and CDR2 SYDVKM. The CDR3 extends over 18 amino acids. V lost 5 bases, J lost 2 bases, and 19 bases lay in between. CDR3 loop: CASSTGGADQAYNSPLHF. The CDR3 nucleotides are TGTGCCAGCAGTACGGGTGGGGCTGACCAGGCCTATAATTCACCCCTCCACTTT.

CDR3 in DNA: TGTGCCAGCAGTTACTCACCCGCGAGCACAGATACGCAGTATTTT. Translated, it gives CASSYSPASTDTQYF. The chain has TRBV6-5 and TRBJ2-3; the D is unclear. Trimming stripped 0 bases from V and 0 bases from J, with 7 bases between. The germline gives CDR1 MNHEY, CDR2 SVGAGI. This CDR3 spans 15 amino acids.

The genes are TRBV3-1 (or the pseudogene TRBV3-2) and TRBJ1-2, with 7 positions matching TRBD1. This CDR3 has 14 residues. Germline trimming cut 3 bases from V and 6 bases from J; bases unmatched to any gene: 7. The germline gives CDR1 LGHDT, CDR2 YNNKEL (reference sequence). CDR3 sequence (DNA): TGTGCCAGCAGCCACCGACAGGGTTTCGATGGCTACACCTTC. Its protein is CASSHRQGFDGYTF.

The J gene is TRBJ1-1, the V gene TRBV12-3 or TRBV12-4; D remains ambiguous. The CDR3 is 12 residues long. Trimming took off 2 bases at V and 8 bases at J, with 9 bases between the two ends. This CDR3 reads CASSLQVVEAFF. The CDR3 DNA reads TGTGCCAGCAGTTTACAGGTAGTAGAAGCTTTCTTT.

Turning to this clone: Within the sample, other DNA sequences also encode this same CDR3. J is TRBJ1-2 and V is TRBV6-5; 9 bases agree with TRBD1. CDR1 MNHEY and CDR2 SVGAGI come from the germline V gene. The CDR3 runs to 14 residues. The J segment lost 2 bases and the V segment lost 6 bases, leaving 4 bases of the junction unmatched. This CDR3 is CASRGQGTNYGYTF. For the CDR3, the DNA is TGTGCCAGCAGGGGACAGGGAACGAACTATGGCTACACCTTC.

V is TRBV6-1 and J is TRBJ1-4; D remains unclear. CDR1 is MNHNS and CDR2 is SASEGT in the germline V gene. Trimming stripped 3 bases from V and 8 bases from J, with 7 bases between. The CDR3 length is 12 residues. CDR3 coding DNA: TGTGCCAGCAGTGACCAGGTGGAAAAACTGTTTTTT. It codes for CASSDQVEKLFF.